The 5 T cell receptor beta chains below come from one sample, sequenced in a study of blood T cells in healthy people across ages. With a J-beta primer mix and a sample-barcoded 5' primer, a second PCR ran roughly 6 to 11 cycles. One entry per CDR3 protein results from TCRdb running MiXCR on the 5' RACE reads. Found here are around 1.5 million distinct CDR3 sequences, 30% to 40% of them singletons; the top ten hold 11%. Sequenced: blood. These TCRs come from a woman in her 30s in good health.

The genes are TRBV5-1 and TRBJ2-5; 14 bases match TRBD2. The CDR3 covers 16 residues. Per the germline V gene, CDR1 is SGHRS and CDR2 is YFSETQ. The junction had 7 bases not matched to a gene; V was cut back by 4 bases and J by 5 bases. The CDR3 nucleotides are TGCGCCAGCAGCGCTCGGACTAGCGGGGGGATTGAGACCCAGTACTTC. Protein product: CASSARTSGGIETQYF.

This clonotype was counted ten times or more. This chain joins TRBV7-3 and TRBJ2-1; 10 bases are a match to TRBD1. V trimming: 5 bases; J trimming: 9 bases; junction bases outside the gene matches: 16. The germline CDR1 and CDR2 sequences are SGHTA and FQGTGA. This CDR3 contains 17 residues. The chain's CDR3 is CASSPGGLGGTGAEQFF. CDR3 sequence (DNA): TGTGCCAGCAGCCCAGGCGGCTTAGGGGGGACAGGGGCTGAGCAGTTCTTC.

This clonotype was counted a few times. The rearrangement links TRBV24-1 to TRBJ2-7; TRBD1 aligns across 7 bases. The CDR3 extends over 15 amino acids. The V gene end was trimmed by 2 bases and the J gene end by 6 bases; junction bases not matched to a gene: 9. The germline V gene has CDR1 KGHDR and CDR2 SFDVKD. The CDR3 nucleotides read TGTGCCACCAGTGATTCCCGACAGGGAGTGTTCGAGCAGTACTTC. Protein product: CATSDSRQGVFEQYF.

V is TRBV11-2 and J is TRBJ1-1; D gene ambiguous. Germline CDR1 is SGHAT and CDR2 is FQNNGV. V lost 5 bases and J lost 11, with 15 bases in between. The CDR3 consists of 12 residues. CDR3 region: CASSLATAWAFF. The CDR3 DNA is TGTGCCAGCAGCCTCGCCACGGCATGGGCTTTCTTT.

The V and J genes are TRBV6-2 or TRBV6-3 and TRBJ1-1; no definite D call. CDR1 and CDR2 from the germline V gene are MNHEY and SVGEGT. The CDR3 is 16 amino acids. V was clipped by 2 bases and J by 0 bases, with 13 bases between them. The CDR3 coding sequence is TGTGCCAGCAGTTACGCCCCGTTCACCATGAACACTGAAGCTTTCTTT. It is translated as CASSYAPFTMNTEAFF.